The subject of this entry is one T cell receptor (beta chain). This sample is part of a study of CD8+ T cells in alopecia areata. Trimming removed 4 bases at V and 4 bases at J, with 17 bases between. The germline gives CDR1 MNHNS, CDR2 SASEGT. This CDR3 region has 17 residues. It was cDNA, reverse transcribed from extracted RNA, that served as the sequencing template. The method was immunoSEQ multiplex PCR; TCRdb's version includes in-frame clones alone and lacks a portion of them. Among around 160,000 clones, 60% were seen once, and the ten largest hold 12% to 15%. Noted treatment: oral pan-JAK inhibitor, 5-10 mg twice daily.

The chain couples TRBV6-1 to TRBJ1-6, with a tentative D call TRBD1 (5 bases). The source is a human donor with alopecia areata. Material: CD4+ T cells sorted from blood, obtained at week 24, from a patient treated with tofacitinib. CDR3 amino acids: CASSAKGKGLYNSPLHF. The CDR3 nucleotides are TGTGCCAGCAGTGCAAAAGGGAAGGGACTGTATAATTCACCCCTCCACTTT.